These T cell receptor beta chains were read from a single sample in a study of shared clonotypes between healthy human individuals. Assay: immunoSEQ multiplex PCR; the TCRdb copy retains only in-frame clones and omits some. The data hold fewer than 400,000 clones, with around 72% observed a single time. The specimen was memory CD4+ T cells sorted from blood. These receptors came from a man in his thirties or forties in good health. Both conserved end residues are part of each CDR3.

V gene	J gene	CDR3 protein
TRBV10-3	TRBJ1-1	CAISMGPNTEAFF
TRBV4-1	TRBJ1-2	CASSPRFVWPPETNYGYTF
TRBV7-2	TRBJ1-3	CASSLAGEGNTIYF
TRBV6-5	TRBJ2-7	CASSYGTVGLLGEQYF
TRBV11-2	TRBJ1-3	CASSLNSRQGPGNTIYF
TRBV5-1	TRBJ2-3	CASSFDGAFTDTQYF
TRBV2	TRBJ1-5	CASSGEVSKWHF
TRBV7-3	TRBJ2-7	CASSLISGASSYEQYF
TRBV2	TRBJ1-2	CASSEQIPGNGYTF
TRBV19	TRBJ2-1	CASSKIRTLVAGDNEQFF
TRBV7-2	TRBJ2-3	CASSFGTASYF
TRBV11-2	TRBJ2-1	CASALLAGLHNEQFF
TRBV28	TRBJ2-3	CASSPPPGTASDTQYF
TRBV11-2	TRBJ1-3	CASSPRAGRSGNTIYF
TRBV7-2	TRBJ2-1	CASSLEGMGSYNEQFF
TRBV5-5	TRBJ1-3	CASSRDRGLGNTIYF